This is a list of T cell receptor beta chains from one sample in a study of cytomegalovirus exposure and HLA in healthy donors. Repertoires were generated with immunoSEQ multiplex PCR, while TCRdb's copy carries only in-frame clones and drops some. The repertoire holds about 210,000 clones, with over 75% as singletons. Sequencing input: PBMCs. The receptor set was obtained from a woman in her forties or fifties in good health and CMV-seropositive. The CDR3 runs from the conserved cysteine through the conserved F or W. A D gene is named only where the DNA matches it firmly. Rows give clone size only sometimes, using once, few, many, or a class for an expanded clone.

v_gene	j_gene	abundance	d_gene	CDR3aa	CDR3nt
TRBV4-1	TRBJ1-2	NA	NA	CASSQEVTGSYGYTF	TGCGCCAGCAGCCAAGAGGTAACAGGGAGCTATGGCTACACCTTC
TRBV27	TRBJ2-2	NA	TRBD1	CASSNRGRELFF	TGTGCCAGCAGTAACAGGGGTAGGGAGCTGTTTTTT
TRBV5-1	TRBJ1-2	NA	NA	CASSLAGRAGGYTF	TGCGCCAGCAGCTTGGCCGGGAGGGCGGGAGGCTACACCTTC
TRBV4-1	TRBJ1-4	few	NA	CASSQDRGASHEKLFF	TGCGCCAGCAGCCAAGACAGGGGAGCCTCGCATGAAAAACTGTTTTTT
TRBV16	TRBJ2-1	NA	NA	CASSRTTGYNEQFF	TGTGCCAGCAGCCGAACTACTGGGTACAATGAGCAGTTCTTC
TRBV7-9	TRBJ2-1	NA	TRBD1	CASSPGTDNEQFF	TGTGCCAGCAGCCCCGGGACAGACAATGAGCAGTTCTTC
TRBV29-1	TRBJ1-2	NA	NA	CSAGSGTRAYYGYTF	TGCAGCGCTGGATCTGGGACACGGGCTTACTATGGCTACACCTTC
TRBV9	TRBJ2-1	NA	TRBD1	CASSVGGTGYSYNEQFF	TGTGCCAGCAGCGTAGGAGGGACAGGCTACTCCTACAATGAGCAGTTCTTC
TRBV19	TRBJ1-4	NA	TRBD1	CASTKATGTNEKLFF	TGTGCCAGTACCAAAGCGACAGGGACTAATGAAAAACTGTTTTTT
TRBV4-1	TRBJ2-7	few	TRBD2	CASSQDGTSGGHLYEQYF	TGCGCCAGCAGCCAAGACGGGACTAGCGGGGGACACCTCTACGAGCAGTACTTC
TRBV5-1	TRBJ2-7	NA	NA	CASSPLALALLGRGGEQYF	TGCGCCAGCAGCCCTTTAGCCTTAGCTCTACTGGGGCGGGGAGGCGAGCAGTACTTC
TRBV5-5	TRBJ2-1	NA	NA	CATSPGQMRHEQFF	TGTGCCACGTCCCCAGGACAGATGAGGCATGAGCAGTTCTTC
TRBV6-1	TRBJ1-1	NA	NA	CASSGHEAFF	TGTGCCAGCAGTGGACATGAAGCTTTCTTT
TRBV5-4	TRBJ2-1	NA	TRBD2	CASSWGRGGRDNEQFF	TGTGCCAGCAGCTGGGGGCGGGGGGGCCGCGACAATGAGCAGTTCTTC
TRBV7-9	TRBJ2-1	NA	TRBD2	CASSASGGLNNEQFF	TGTGCCAGCAGCGCGAGCGGGGGGCTAAACAATGAGCAGTTCTTC
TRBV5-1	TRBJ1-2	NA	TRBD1	CASSLTGQTNYGYTF	TGCGCCAGCAGCTTGACGGGACAGACTAACTATGGCTACACCTTC
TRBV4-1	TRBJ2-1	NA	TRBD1	CASSQGEGYVYRGNEQFF	TGCGCCAGCAGCCAAGGGGAAGGGTACGTTTACAGGGGCAATGAGCAGTTCTTC
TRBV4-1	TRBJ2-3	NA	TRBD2	CASSQVLAGGPTDTQYF	TGCGCCAGCAGCCAAGTTCTAGCGGGGGGGCCCACAGATACGCAGTATTTT
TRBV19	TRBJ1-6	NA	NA	CASCLQRDPSYNSPLHF	TGTGCCAGTTGCCTCCAGCGGGATCCCTCCTATAATTCACCCCTCCACTTT
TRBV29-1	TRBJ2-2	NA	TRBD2	CSVGGGNTGELFF	TGCAGCGTTGGCGGGGGTAACACCGGGGAGCTGTTTTTT
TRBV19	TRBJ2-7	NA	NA	CASSPGQGGTYEQYF	TGTGCCAGTAGTCCCGGACAGGGAGGGACCTACGAGCAGTACTTC
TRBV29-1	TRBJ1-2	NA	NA	CSVDNPGRAGGYGYTF	TGCAGCGTTGATAACCCGGGAAGGGCGGGGGGCTATGGCTACACCTTC